The 24 T cell receptor beta chains presented below share a single source sample, sequenced in a study of OX40 agonist ivuxolimab in advanced cancers. TCRdb's copy holds only in-frame clones and misses some; the assay was immunoSEQ multiplex PCR. The table lists around 94,000 clones, around 82% of them singletons. The specimen was CD4+ or CD8+ T cells sorted from blood, collected in a trial of the OX40 agonist ivuxolimab. The receptor set was obtained from an adult with an advanced solid tumor such as melanoma, head and neck, liver or kidney cancer.

The V gene is TRBV4-3, the J gene TRBJ1-2, with D possibly being TRBD1 (6 bases). The germline gives CDR1 LGHNA, CDR2 YSLEER. The CDR3 spans 17 residues. The V and J ends lost 4 bases and 5 bases respectively, with 23 bases between them. CDR3 DNA: TGCGCCAGCAGCCGCGGCCAGGGGTCGTGGCAGAGATATGGCTACACCTTC. Protein sequence: CASSRGQGSWQRYGYTF.

The V call is TRBV5-5, the J call TRBJ2-7, with D possibly matching TRBD2 (5 bases). Trimming shortened V by 6 bases and J by 3 bases, and 13 bases separated the two germline ends. CDR3 size: 13 residues. CDR1 and CDR2 from the germline V gene are SGHKS and YYEKEE (reference sequence). CDR3 loop: CASTPVGSYEQYF. CDR3 DNA sequence: TGTGCCAGCACCCCAGTGGGGAGCTACGAGCAGTACTTC.

CDR3 in DNA: TGTGCCAGTAGTATCATCCAGCAGGATTATGGCTACACCTTC. It translates to CASSIIQQDYGYTF. The chain uses TRBV19 and TRBJ1-2; D not resolved. CDR1 LNHDA and CDR2 SQIVND come from the germline V gene (reference sequence). V was shortened by 3 bases and J by 5 bases, with 13 bases between the two germline ends. The CDR3 runs 14 residues.

V is TRBV2 and J is TRBJ2-4; TRBD1 matches 11 bases. V gave up 11 bases and J gave up 7 bases; unmatched junction bases: 4. CDR3 length: 12 residues. CDR1 and CDR2 from the germline V gene are SNHLY and FYNNEI. CDR3 in DNA: TGTGCCGGACAGGGGGCAGAGAACATTCAGTACTTC. It encodes CAGQGAENIQYF.

This clone was observed a single time. V and J are TRBV6-1 and TRBJ1-5; D uncertain. Germline V CDR1 and CDR2: MNHNS, SASEGT. CDR3 length equals 14 residues. Trimming removed 2 bases at V and 0 bases at J, with 5 bases between. This chain's CDR3 is CASSETYSNQPQHF. The CDR3 nucleotides are TGTGCCAGCAGTGAAACGTATAGCAATCAGCCCCAGCATTTT.

The chain couples TRBV7-6 to TRBJ2-7; D ambiguous. From germline, CDR1 is SGHVS and CDR2 FNYEAQ. The CDR3 length is 14 residues. V lost 5 bases and J 5 bases, leaving 16 bases between the germline ends. The CDR3 spells CASSAESSFNEQYF. For the CDR3, the DNA is TGTGCCAGCAGCGCGGAGTCTAGTTTCAACGAGCAGTACTTC.

V and J are TRBV9 and TRBJ2-5, with unresolved D. The germline V gene has CDR1 SGDLS and CDR2 YYNGEE. Trimming stripped 0 bases from V and 1 base from J, with 4 bases between. The CDR3 extends over 13 amino acids. This CDR3 reads CASSVDIQETQYF. The CDR3 region has the DNA TGTGCCAGCAGCGTAGATATCCAAGAGACCCAGTACTTC.

The CDR3 loop reads CATSPRDRELIGETQYF. In DNA, the CDR3 is TGTGCCACCAGCCCTCGGGACAGGGAGTTAATCGGAGAGACCCAGTACTTC. V is TRBV15 and J is TRBJ2-5, with 9 bases identical to TRBD1. V lost 5 bases, J lost 4 bases, and 14 bases stayed unmatched. This CDR3 has 17 residues. The germline V gene has CDR1 LNHNV and CDR2 YYDKDF (reference sequence).

This rearrangement joins TRBV18 to TRBJ1-3; D possibly corresponds to TRBD1 (5 bases). The CDR3 contains 16 residues. CDR1 KGHSH and CDR2 LQKENI come from the germline V gene. V lost 3 bases to trimming and J lost 0 bases, with 12 bases between them. The CDR3 region is CASSPPEQASGNTIYF. In nucleotides, the CDR3 is TGTGCCAGCTCACCCCCCGAACAGGCCTCTGGAAACACCATATATTTT. Full variable domain (missing parts from reference TRBV18 and TRBJ1-3): NAGVMQNPRHLVRRRGQEARLRCSPMKGHSHVYWYRQLPEEGLKFMVYLQKENIIDESGMPKERFSAEFPKEGPSILRIQQVVRGDSAAYFCASSPPEQASGNTIYFGEGSWLTVV.

This clone has more than one count but fewer than ten. V usage is TRBV7-2 and J usage is TRBJ2-7; D gene ambiguous. CDR1 and CDR2 from the germline V gene are SGHTA and FQGNSA. V lost 4 bases and J 0 bases, leaving 4 bases between the germline ends. The CDR3 totals 12 residues. DNA for the CDR3: TGTGCCAGCAGCTCGAGCTCCTACGAGCAGTACTTC. Its protein product is CASSSSSYEQYF.

The V gene is TRBV15, the J gene TRBJ2-3; D not resolved. V was pared by 1 base and J by 1 base, with 3 bases between. The germline V gene has CDR1 LNHNV and CDR2 YYDKDF (reference sequence). This CDR3 has 13 amino acids. The CDR3 sequence: CATSRARTDTQYF. The CDR3 bases are TGTGCCACCAGCAGAGCCCGCACAGATACGCAGTATTTT.

The V and J genes are TRBV18 and TRBJ1-4; possibly TRBD1 for D (6 bases). The V end was cut by 5 bases, the J end by 0 bases, with 13 bases between. The CDR3 length is 16 residues. Germline V lookup: CDR1 KGHSH, CDR2 LQKENI. CDR3 residues: CASSSGQLATNEKLFF. CDR3 coding DNA: TGTGCCAGCTCAAGTGGACAGCTCGCAACTAATGAAAAACTGTTTTTT.

This chain joins TRBV5-1 and TRBJ1-4; no firm D call. Trimming removed 5 bases at V and 8 bases at J, with 16 bases between. This CDR3 is built from 14 residues. Germline V gene data show CDR1 as SGHRS and CDR2 as YFSETQ. The CDR3 nucleotides read TGCGCCAGCAGTTCCGCGCCCGCCGTGGAAAAACTGTTTTTT. Translating it yields CASSSAPAVEKLFF.

The J gene is TRBJ2-3, the V gene TRBV7-9; 7 positions match TRBD2. V lost 3 bases, J lost 3 bases, and 9 bases stayed unmatched. Germline values: CDR1 SEHNR, CDR2 FQNEAQ (reference sequence). This CDR3 spans 16 amino acids. CDR3 sequence (DNA): TGTGCCAGCAGCTTCGATGCGGGGGTTATTACAGATACGCAGTATTTT. Amino acids: CASSFDAGVITDTQYF.

The rearrangement joins TRBV19 to TRBJ2-1; unclear D gene. This CDR3 is 11 amino acids long. CDR1 and CDR2 from the germline V gene are LNHDA and SQIVND (reference sequence). V was trimmed by 4 bases and J by 6 bases, leaving 4 bases between them. The CDR3 nucleotides read TGTGCCAGTAGTAAGGGCAATGAGCAGTTCTTC. It yields the protein CASSKGNEQFF.

The chain couples TRBV7-2 to TRBJ1-2, with D unresolved. Trimming pared 4 bases from V and 6 bases from J, leaving 12 bases between. The CDR3 consists of 13 residues. The germline CDR1 and CDR2 sequences are SGHTA and FQGNSA. DNA for the CDR3: TGTGCCAGCAGCTCGCCCCAACGGGATGGCTACACCTTC. Translation gives CASSSPQRDGYTF.

For the CDR3, the DNA is TGTGCCAGCAGCTTAAAGCTAGCGGGAGTTGAGCAGTTCTTC. Translation gives CASSLKLAGVEQFF. The genes are TRBV11-2 and TRBJ2-1, with 10 bases identical to TRBD2. Per the germline V gene, CDR1 is SGHAT and CDR2 is FQNNGV. The CDR3 runs 14 residues. Trimming at V came to 2 bases and at J to 9 bases, leaving 4 bases not matched to a gene.

This clone has more than one count but fewer than ten. The rearrangement links TRBV7-3 to TRBJ2-1; 10 bases are a match to TRBD2. V gave up 2 bases and J gave up 6 bases; unmatched junction bases: 10. From germline, CDR1 is SGHTA and CDR2 FQGTGA. The CDR3 is made up of 17 amino acids. This CDR3 is CASSLWPSGRLVNEQFF. CDR3 coding DNA: TGTGCCAGCAGCTTATGGCCTAGCGGGAGACTAGTCAATGAGCAGTTCTTC. Full variable domain (outside the CDR3, taken from reference TRBV7-3 and TRBJ2-1): GAGVSQTPSNKVTEKGKYVELRCDPISGHTALYWYRQSLGQGPEFLIYFQGTGAADDSGLPNDRFFAVRPEGSVSTLKIQRTERGDSAVYLCASSLWPSGRLVNEQFFGPGTRLTVL.

J is TRBJ2-1 and V is TRBV28, with no clear D. The CDR3 contains 17 residues. The ends were cut back, 5 bases at V and 5 bases at J, with 22 bases in the middle. CDR1 and CDR2 from the germline V gene are MDHEN and SYDVKM. CDR3 in amino acids: CASSPYLEPDLNNEQFF. CDR3 DNA: TGTGCCAGCAGTCCCTACCTAGAGCCGGACCTAAACAATGAGCAGTTCTTC.

The CDR3 here is CASRRSSYNEQFF. DNA for the CDR3: TGTGCCAGCAGACGGTCCTCATACAATGAGCAGTTCTTC. V is TRBV6-5 and J is TRBJ2-1; D unresolved. Germline CDR1 and CDR2: MNHEY and SVGAGI. This CDR3 contains 13 residues. V lost 6 bases to trimming and J lost 4 bases, with 10 bases between them.

The rearrangement uses TRBV10-2 and TRBJ1-5; D gene uncertain. The V end lost 6 bases, the J end lost 6 bases, and 9 bases lay between the germline ends. The CDR3 totals 12 residues. In germline, CDR1 is WSHSY, CDR2 SAAADI. In DNA form, the CDR3 reads TGCGCCAGCAGCCCGGGGTTTCAGCCCCAGCATTTT. The encoded protein is CASSPGFQPQHF.

The chain employs TRBV5-6 and TRBJ1-4, with 9 positions matching TRBD1. This CDR3 region has 16 residues. The junction had 7 bases not matched to a gene; V was cut back by 2 bases and J by 5 bases. The germline CDR1 and CDR2 sequences are SGHDT and YYEEEE. The CDR3: CASSFYRDRENEKLFF. The CDR3 DNA reads as TGTGCCAGCAGCTTTTACCGGGACAGGGAGAATGAAAAACTGTTTTTT.

The genes are TRBV6-6 and TRBJ2-7; the D is unclear. Germline V CDR1 and CDR2: MNHNY, SVGAGI (reference sequence). This CDR3 spans 15 amino acids. V was trimmed by 5 bases and J by 2 bases, leaving 16 bases between them. The CDR3 reads CASSETQKGTYEQYF. CDR3 bases: TGTGCCAGCAGTGAGACTCAGAAAGGTACCTACGAGCAGTACTTC.

This clone was found once. The V gene is TRBV5-4, the J gene TRBJ2-5; 9 nucleotides align to TRBD2. Germline CDR1 SGHNT, CDR2 YYREEE (reference sequence). The CDR3 loop spans 15 amino acids. Trimming cost V 0 bases and J 0 bases; bases outside gene matches: 0. This chain's CDR3 is CASSLGLADQETQYF. The CDR3 nucleotides read TGTGCCAGCAGCTTGGGACTAGCGGACCAAGAGACCCAGTACTTC.